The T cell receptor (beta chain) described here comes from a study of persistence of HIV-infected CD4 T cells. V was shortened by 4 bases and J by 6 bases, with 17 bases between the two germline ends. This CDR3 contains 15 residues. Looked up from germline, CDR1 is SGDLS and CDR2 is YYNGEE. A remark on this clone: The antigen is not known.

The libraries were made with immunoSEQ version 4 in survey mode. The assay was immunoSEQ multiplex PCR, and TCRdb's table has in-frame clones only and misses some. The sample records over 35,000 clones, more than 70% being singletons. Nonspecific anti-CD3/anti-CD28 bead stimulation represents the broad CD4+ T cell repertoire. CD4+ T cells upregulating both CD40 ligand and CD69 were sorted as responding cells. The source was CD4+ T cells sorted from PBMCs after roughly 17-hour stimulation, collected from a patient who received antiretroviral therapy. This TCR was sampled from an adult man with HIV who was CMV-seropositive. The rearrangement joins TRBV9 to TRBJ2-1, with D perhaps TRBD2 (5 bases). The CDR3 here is CASSSLADDFNEQFF. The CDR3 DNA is TGTGCCAGCAGCTCCCTAGCTGACGACTTCAATGAGCAGTTCTTC.